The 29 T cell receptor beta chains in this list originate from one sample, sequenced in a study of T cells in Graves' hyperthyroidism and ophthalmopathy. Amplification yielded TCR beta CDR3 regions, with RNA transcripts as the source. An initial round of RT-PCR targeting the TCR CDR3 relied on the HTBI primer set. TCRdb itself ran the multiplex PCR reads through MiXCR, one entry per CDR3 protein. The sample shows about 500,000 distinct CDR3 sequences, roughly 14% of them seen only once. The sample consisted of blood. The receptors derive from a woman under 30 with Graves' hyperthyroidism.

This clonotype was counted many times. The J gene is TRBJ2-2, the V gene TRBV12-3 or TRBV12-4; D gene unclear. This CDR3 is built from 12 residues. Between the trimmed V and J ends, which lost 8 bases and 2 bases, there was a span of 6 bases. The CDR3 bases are TGTGCCAGCTTTTTTAACACCGGGGAGCTGTTTTTT. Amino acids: CASFFNTGELFF.

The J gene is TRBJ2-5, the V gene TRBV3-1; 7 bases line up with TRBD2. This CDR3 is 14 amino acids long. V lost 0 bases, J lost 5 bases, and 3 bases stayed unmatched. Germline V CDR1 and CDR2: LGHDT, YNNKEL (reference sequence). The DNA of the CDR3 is TGTGCCAGCAGCCAAGAAGCGGGAAGGGAGACCCAGTACTTC. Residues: CASSQEAGRETQYF.

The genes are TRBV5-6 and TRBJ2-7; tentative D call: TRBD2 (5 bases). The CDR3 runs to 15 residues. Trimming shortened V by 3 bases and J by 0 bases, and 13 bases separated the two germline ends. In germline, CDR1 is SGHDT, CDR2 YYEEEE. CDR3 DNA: TGTGCCAGCAGCTCATTCACTAGAGCCTCCTACGAGCAGTACTTC. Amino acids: CASSSFTRASYEQYF.

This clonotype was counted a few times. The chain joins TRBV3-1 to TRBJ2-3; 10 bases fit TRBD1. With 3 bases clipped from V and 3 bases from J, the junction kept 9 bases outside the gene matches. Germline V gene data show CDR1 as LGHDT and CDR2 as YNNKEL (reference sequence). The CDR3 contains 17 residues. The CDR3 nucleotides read TGTGCCAGCAGCCAGGACCGGGACAGGGGCTTGACAGATACGCAGTATTTT. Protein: CASSQDRDRGLTDTQYF.

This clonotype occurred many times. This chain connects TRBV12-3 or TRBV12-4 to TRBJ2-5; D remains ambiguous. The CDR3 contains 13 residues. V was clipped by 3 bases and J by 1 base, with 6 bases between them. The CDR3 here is CASSFRSQETQYF. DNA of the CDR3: TGTGCCAGCAGTTTCCGGAGCCAAGAGACCCAGTACTTC.

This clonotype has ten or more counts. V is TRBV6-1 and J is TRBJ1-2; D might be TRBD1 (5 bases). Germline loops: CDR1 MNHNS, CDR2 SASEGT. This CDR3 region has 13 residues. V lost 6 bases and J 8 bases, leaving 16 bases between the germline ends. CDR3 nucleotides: TGTGCCAGCAGCCATGGGGGAGTAGGAGGCTACACCTTC. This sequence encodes CASSHGGVGGYTF.

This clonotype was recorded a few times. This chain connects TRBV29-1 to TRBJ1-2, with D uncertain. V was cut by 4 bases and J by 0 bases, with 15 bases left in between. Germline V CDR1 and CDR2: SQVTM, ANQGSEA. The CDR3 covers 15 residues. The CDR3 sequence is CSVGQAAGANYGYTF. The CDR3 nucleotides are TGCAGCGTTGGGCAGGCCGCAGGAGCTAACTATGGCTACACCTTC. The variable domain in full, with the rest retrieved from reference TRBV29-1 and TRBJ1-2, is SAVISQKPSRDICQRGTSLTIQCQVDSQVTMMFWYRQQPGQSLTLIATANQGSEATYESGFVIDKFPISRPNLTFSTLTVSNMSPEDSSIYLCSVGQAAGANYGYTFGSGTRLTVV.

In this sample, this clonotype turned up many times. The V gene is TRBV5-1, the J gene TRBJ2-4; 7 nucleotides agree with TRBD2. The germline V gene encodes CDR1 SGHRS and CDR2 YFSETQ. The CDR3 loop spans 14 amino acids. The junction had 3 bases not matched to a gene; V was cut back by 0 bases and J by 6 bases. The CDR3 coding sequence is TGCGCCAGCAGCTTGGCCTGGGAGGGAAACATTCAGTACTTC. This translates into CASSLAWEGNIQYF.

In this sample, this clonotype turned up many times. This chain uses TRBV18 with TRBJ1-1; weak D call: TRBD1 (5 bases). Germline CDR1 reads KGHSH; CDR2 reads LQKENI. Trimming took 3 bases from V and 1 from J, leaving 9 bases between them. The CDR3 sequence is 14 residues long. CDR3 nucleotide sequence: TGTGCCAGCTCACCCTTTACAGGGAACACTGAAGCTTTCTTT. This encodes CASSPFTGNTEAFF.

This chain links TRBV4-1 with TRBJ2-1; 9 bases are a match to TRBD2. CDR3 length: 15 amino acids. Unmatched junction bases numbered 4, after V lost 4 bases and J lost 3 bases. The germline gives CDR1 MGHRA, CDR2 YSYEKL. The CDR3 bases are TGCGCCAGCAGCCCCTTAGCGGGGGACTACAATGAGCAGTTCTTC. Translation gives CASSPLAGDYNEQFF.

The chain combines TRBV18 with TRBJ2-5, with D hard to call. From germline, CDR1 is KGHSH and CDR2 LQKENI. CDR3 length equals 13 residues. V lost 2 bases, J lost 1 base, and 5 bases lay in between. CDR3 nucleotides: TGTGCCAGCTCACCAGGGTTCCAAGAGACCCAGTACTTC. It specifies CASSPGFQETQYF.

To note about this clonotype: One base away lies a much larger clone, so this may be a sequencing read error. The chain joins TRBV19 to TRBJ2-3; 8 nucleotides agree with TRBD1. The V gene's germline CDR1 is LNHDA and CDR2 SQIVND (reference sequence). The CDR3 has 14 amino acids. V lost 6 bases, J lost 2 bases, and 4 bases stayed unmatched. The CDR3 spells CASRADRVTDTQYF. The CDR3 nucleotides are TGTGCCAGTAGAGCGGACAGGGTCACAGATACGCAGTATTTT. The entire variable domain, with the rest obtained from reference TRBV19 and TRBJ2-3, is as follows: DGGITQSPKYLFRKEGQNVTLSCEQNLNHDAMYWYRQDPGQGLRLIYYSQIVNDFQKGDIAEGYSVSREKKESFPLTVTSAQKNPTAFYLCASRADRVTDTQYFGPGTRLTVL.

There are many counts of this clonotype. The CDR3 loop is CASSRYTRGETQYF. Written as DNA, the CDR3 is TGTGCCAGCAGCCGATATACCCGGGGGGAGACCCAGTACTTC. The V call is TRBV11-3, the J call TRBJ2-5; tentatively, D is TRBD2 (6 bases). V was trimmed by 5 bases and J by 5 bases, leaving 15 bases between them. This CDR3 is built from 14 residues. Germline V gives CDR1 SGHNT, CDR2 YENEEA.

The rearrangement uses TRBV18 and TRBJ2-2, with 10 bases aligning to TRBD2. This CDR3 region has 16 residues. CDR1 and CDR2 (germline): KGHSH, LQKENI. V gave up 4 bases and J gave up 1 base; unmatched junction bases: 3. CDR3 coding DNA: TGTGCCAGCTCACTAGCGGGAGGTTTGAACACCGGGGAGCTGTTTTTT. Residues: CASSLAGGLNTGELFF.

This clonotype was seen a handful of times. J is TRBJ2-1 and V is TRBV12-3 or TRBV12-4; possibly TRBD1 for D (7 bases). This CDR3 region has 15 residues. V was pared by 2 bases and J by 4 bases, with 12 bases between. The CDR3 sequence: CASSLKGAGYNEQFF. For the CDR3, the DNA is TGTGCCAGCAGTTTAAAGGGGGCGGGGTACAATGAGCAGTTCTTC.

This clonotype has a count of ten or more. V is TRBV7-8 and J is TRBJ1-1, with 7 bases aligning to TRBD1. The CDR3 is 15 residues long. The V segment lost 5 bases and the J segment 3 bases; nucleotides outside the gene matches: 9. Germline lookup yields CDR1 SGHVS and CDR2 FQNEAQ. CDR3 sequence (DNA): TGTGCCAGCAGCCTAGACAGGGCCGCGTACACTGAAGCTTTCTTT. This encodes CASSLDRAAYTEAFF. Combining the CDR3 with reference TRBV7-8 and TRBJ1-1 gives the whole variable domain GAGVSQSPRYKVAKRGQDVALRCDPISGHVSLFWYQQALGQGPEFLTYFQNEAQLDKSGLPSDRFFAERPEGSVSTLKIQRTQQEDSAVYLCASSLDRAAYTEAFFGQGTRLTVV.

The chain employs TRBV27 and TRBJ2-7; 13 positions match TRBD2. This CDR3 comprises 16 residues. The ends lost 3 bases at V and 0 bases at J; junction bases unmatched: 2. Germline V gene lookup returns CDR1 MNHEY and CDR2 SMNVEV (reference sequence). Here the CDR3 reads CASSFRTSGSSYEQYV. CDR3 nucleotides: TGTGCCAGCAGTTTCCGGACTAGCGGGAGCTCCTACGAGCAGTACGTC.

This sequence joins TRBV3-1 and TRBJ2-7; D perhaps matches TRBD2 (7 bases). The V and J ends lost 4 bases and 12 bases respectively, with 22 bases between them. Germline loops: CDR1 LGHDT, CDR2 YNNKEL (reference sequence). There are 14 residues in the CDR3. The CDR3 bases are TGTGCCAGCAGCCCGGGAGGAGGGGGTCTCTTATCGTACTTC. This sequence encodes CASSPGGGGLLSYF.

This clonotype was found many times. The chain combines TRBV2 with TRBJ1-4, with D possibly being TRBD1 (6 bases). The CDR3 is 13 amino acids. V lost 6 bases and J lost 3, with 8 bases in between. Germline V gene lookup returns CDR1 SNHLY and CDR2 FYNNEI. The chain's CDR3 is CASRRGSNEKLFF. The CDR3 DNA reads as TGTGCCAGCAGGAGGGGGTCTAATGAAAAACTGTTTTTT.

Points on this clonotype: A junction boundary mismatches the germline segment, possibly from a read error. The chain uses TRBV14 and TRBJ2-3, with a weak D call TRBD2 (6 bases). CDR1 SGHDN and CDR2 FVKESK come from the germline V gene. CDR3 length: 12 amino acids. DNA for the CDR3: TGTGCCAGCGGCCAAAGCGGGCCGTGGCTGTATTTT. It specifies CASGQSGPWLYF.

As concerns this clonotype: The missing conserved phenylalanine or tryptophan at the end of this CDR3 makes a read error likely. The CDR3 spells CASSVGQGGENTEAFS. CDR3 in DNA: TGTGCCAGCAGCGTCGGACAGGGAGGGGAAAACACTGAAGCTTTCTCT. The chain is built from TRBV14 and TRBJ1-1, with TRBD1 matching 8 bases. The CDR3 consists of 16 residues. With V trimmed by 5 bases and J by 2 bases, 10 bases remained unmatched. Germline V gene data show CDR1 as SGHDN and CDR2 as FVKESK.

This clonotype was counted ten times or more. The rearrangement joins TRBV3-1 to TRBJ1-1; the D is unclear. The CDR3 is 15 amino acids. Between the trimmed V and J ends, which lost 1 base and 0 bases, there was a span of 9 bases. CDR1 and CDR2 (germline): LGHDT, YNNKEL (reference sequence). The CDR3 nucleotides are TGTGCCAGCAGCCAAGGGTCGCGAATGAACACTGAAGCTTTCTTT. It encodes CASSQGSRMNTEAFF. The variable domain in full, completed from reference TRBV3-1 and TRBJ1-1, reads DTAVSQTPKYLVTQMGNDKSIKCEQNLGHDTMYWYKQDSKKFLKIMFSYNNKELIINETVPNRFSPKSPDKAHLNLHINSLELGDSAVYFCASSQGSRMNTEAFFGQGTRLTVV.

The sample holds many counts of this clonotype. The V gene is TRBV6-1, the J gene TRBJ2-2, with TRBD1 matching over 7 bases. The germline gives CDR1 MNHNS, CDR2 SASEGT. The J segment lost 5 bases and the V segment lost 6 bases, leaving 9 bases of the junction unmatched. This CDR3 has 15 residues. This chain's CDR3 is CASREGQSITGELFF. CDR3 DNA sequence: TGTGCCAGCAGAGAGGGACAGTCGATAACCGGGGAGCTGTTTTTT.

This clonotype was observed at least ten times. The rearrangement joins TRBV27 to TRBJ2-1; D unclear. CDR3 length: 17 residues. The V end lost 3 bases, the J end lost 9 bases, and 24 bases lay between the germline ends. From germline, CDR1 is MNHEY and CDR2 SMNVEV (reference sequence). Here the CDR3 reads CASSFTGRGNPFGEQFF. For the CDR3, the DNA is TGTGCCAGCAGTTTCACCGGTCGAGGTAACCCGTTCGGTGAGCAGTTCTTC.

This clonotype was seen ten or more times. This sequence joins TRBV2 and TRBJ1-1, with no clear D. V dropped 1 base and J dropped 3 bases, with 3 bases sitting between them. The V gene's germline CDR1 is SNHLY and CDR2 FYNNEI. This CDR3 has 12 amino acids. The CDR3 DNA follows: TGTGCCAGCAGTGAAGGTTACACTGAAGCTTTCTTT. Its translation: CASSEGYTEAFF.

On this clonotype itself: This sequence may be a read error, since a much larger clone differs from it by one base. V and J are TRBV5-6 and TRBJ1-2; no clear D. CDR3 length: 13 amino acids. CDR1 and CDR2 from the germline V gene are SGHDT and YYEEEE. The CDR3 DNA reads TGTGCCAGCAGCTTAGCGACTAACTATGGCCACACCTTC. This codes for CASSLATNYGHTF.

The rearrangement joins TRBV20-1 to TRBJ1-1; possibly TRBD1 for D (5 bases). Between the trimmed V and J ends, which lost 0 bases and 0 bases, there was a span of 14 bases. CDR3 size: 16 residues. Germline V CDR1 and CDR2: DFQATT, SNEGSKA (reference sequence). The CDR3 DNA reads TGCAGTGCTAGAGATGGGGGGAAATCCATGAACACTGAAGCTTTCTTT. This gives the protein CSARDGGKSMNTEAFF.

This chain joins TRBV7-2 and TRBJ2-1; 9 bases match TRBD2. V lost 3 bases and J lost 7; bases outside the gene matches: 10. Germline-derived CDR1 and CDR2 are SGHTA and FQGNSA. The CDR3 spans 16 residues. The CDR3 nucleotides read TGTGCCAGCAGCTTGCCGACTAGCGGTTTGGGGAATGAGCAGTTCTTC. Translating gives CASSLPTSGLGNEQFF.

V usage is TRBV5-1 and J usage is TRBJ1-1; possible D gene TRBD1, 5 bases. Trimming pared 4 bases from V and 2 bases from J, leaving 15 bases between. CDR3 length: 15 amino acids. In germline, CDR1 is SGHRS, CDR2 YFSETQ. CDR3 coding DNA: TGCGCCAGCAGCCCCTCCCCCGGGGCAAACACTGAAGCTTTCTTT. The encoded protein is CASSPSPGANTEAFF.